The following is a T cell receptor (beta chain) sequence with its context. CDR1 and CDR2 from the germline V gene are GTSNPN and SVGIG (reference sequence). CDR3 length: 12 amino acids. Trimming took 0 bases from V and 6 from J, leaving 8 bases between them. Authors' methods: Quantification of nucleated cells was approximated via reference gene primer amplification. The data were produced by immunoSEQ multiplex PCR, yet TCRdb's version contains in-frame clones alone and is incomplete. The V and J calls and clone size were taken over from that table, and D and trimming were inferred from the DNA. The table includes around 49,000 clones, approximately 82% detected once. The sample belongs to a study of blood T cell repertoires in COVID-19.

Input material: PBMCs or T cells enriched from blood (not recorded which). The clonotype was recovered from a woman aged 50 to 60 with acute COVID-19. V is TRBV30 and J is TRBJ1-1, with D perhaps matching TRBD1 (5 bases). CDR3 bases: TGTGCCTGGAGTGTATCAGGGCCTGAAGCTTTCTTT. Protein sequence: CAWSVSGPEAFF. The whole variable domain, remainder taken from reference TRBV30 and TRBJ1-1, is SQTIHQWPATLVQPVGSPLSLECTVEGTSNPNLYWYRQAAGRGLQLLFYSVGIGQISSEVPQNLSASRPQDRQFILSSKKLLLSDSGFYLCAWSVSGPEAFFGQGTRLTVV.